The 28 T cell receptor delta chains listed next were all sequenced from one sample in a study of human gamma delta and Vdelta1 T cells. TCRdb re-called clones from the PCR reads using CATT. Of under 7,000 delta-chain clones listed, more than 35% are singletons. These TCRs are of unknown antigen specificity. The specimen sequenced was Vdelta1 gamma-delta T cells from blood grown in culture (DOT cells). The source of these receptors is a human donor in good health.

In regard to this clone: This sample also contains other DNA sequences that code for the same CDR3. This chain uses TRDV1 with TRDJ1; 7 bases agree with TRDD3. CDR1 TSWWSYY and CDR2 QGS come from the germline V gene. The CDR3 is made up of 16 amino acids. The junction had 5 bases not matched to a gene; V was cut back by 1 base and J by 0 bases. The CDR3 spells CALGEPGGPYTDKLIF. The DNA of the CDR3 is TGTGCTCTTGGGGAACCTGGGGGTCCGTACACCGATAAACTCATCTTT.

On this clone: This may be a read error: a much more frequent sequence differs by one nucleotide. J is TRDJ1 and V is TRDV1, with D uncertain. The germline gives CDR1 TSWWSYY, CDR2 QGS. CDR3 length equals 17 residues. V was trimmed by 2 bases and J by 3 bases, leaving 19 bases between them. The CDR3, as DNA: TGTGCTCTTGGGGAAGAGCATCCGAATTTGAACTCCGATAAACTCATCTTT. Its translation: CALGEEHPNLNSDKLIF.

This clone was detected only a few times. The genes are TRDV1 and TRDJ1; unclear D gene. The V end lost 5 bases, the J end lost 1 base, and 14 bases lay between the germline ends. The CDR3 extends over 15 amino acids. Germline V CDR1 and CDR2: TSWWSYY, QGS. CDR3 loop: CALGPKTLSTDKLIF. Here the CDR3 DNA reads TGTGCTCTTGGGCCCAAGACCCTTAGCACCGATAAACTCATCTTT.

This clone was observed a few times. The chain joins TRDV1 to TRDJ1; 13 nucleotides agree with TRDD3. This CDR3 has 24 residues. Germline V lookup: CDR1 TSWWSYY, CDR2 QGS. With V trimmed by 2 bases and J by 1 base, 25 bases remained unmatched. CDR3 region: CALGEVSLQWSVLGDTLGTDKLIF. The CDR3 DNA is TGTGCTCTTGGGGAAGTATCACTCCAATGGAGCGTACTGGGGGATACGCTCGGCACCGATAAACTCATCTTT.

In its sample, this clone ranks as medium-sized. V and J are TRDV1 and TRDJ1; 7 nucleotides align to TRDD3. The CDR3 runs to 22 residues. In germline, CDR1 is TSWWSYY, CDR2 QGS. The trim removed 2 bases at V and 0 bases at J, leaving 24 bases unmatched. CDR3 sequence reads: CALGETTIEKNVLGIYTDKLIF. The CDR3 DNA reads as TGTGCTCTTGGGGAAACGACTATAGAGAAGAATGTACTGGGGATTTACACCGATAAACTCATCTTT.

The rearrangement joins TRDV1 to TRDJ4, with 12 bases matching TRDD3. This CDR3 is 19 amino acids long. Trimming cost V 3 bases and J 0 bases; bases outside gene matches: 14. Germline assignment: CDR1 TSWWSYY and CDR2 QGS. For the CDR3, the DNA is TGTGCTCTTGGGGACCCTGGATATGTACTGGGGGATACTACCAGACCCCTGATCTTT. It specifies CALGDPGYVLGDTTRPLIF.

The chain employs TRDV1 and TRDJ1; 11 bases agree with TRDD3. The CDR3 length is 24 residues. After removal of 5 bases from V and 0 bases from J, the junction contained 29 bases not matched to a gene. CDR1 is TSWWSYY and CDR2 is QGS in the germline V gene. The CDR3 DNA is TGTGCTCTTGGGTTCCGTGCTGCCTTCCCACAAATACTGGGGGATATCCCATACACCGATAAACTCATCTTT. It yields the protein CALGFRAAFPQILGDIPYTDKLIF.

The chain has TRDV1 and TRDJ1; 13 bases map to TRDD3. CDR1 TSWWSYY and CDR2 QGS come from the germline V gene. The CDR3 spans 22 residues. With 2 bases clipped from V and 0 bases from J, the junction kept 18 bases outside the gene matches. CDR3 in amino acids: CALGESPPVLGDTELDTDKLIF. As DNA, the CDR3 is TGTGCTCTTGGGGAAAGTCCCCCTGTACTGGGGGATACGGAGCTCGACACCGATAAACTCATCTTT.

By share, this clone counts as medium-sized. The rearrangement links TRDV1 to TRDJ1; 7 bases map to TRDD3. Germline CDR1 TSWWSYY, CDR2 QGS. The V gene end was trimmed by 0 bases and the J gene end by 1 base; junction bases not matched to a gene: 14. This CDR3 is built from 19 residues. CDR3 DNA sequence: TGTGCTCTTGGGGAACTACCGGACTGGGGATTTCGTCCCACCGATAAACTCATCTTT. It specifies CALGELPDWGFRPTDKLIF.

On this clone itself: This could be a read error, since a much larger clone is one nucleotide away. This chain joins TRDV1 and TRDJ1; D ambiguous. The germline CDR1 and CDR2 sequences are TSWWSYY and QGS. This CDR3 is 18 amino acids long. CDR3 sequence: CALGARGTHSITTGKLIF. The CDR3 region has the DNA TGTGCTCTTGGGGCCCGAGGTACCCACTCCATAACCACCGGTAAACTCATCTTT.

The rearrangement links TRDV1 to TRDJ1; 9 nucleotides agree with TRDD3. Germline V gives CDR1 TSWWSYY, CDR2 QGS. The CDR3 sequence is 18 residues long. V gave up 2 bases and J gave up 3 bases; unmatched junction bases: 13. The CDR3 DNA follows: TGTGCTCTTGGGGAATCCCGGGTTGTACTGGGGGACGCCGATAAACTCATCTTT. Translated: CALGESRVVLGDADKLIF.

The chain links TRDV1 to TRDJ1; possible D gene TRDD3, 5 bases. Germline V lookup: CDR1 TSWWSYY, CDR2 QGS. V was cut by 0 bases and J by 3 bases, with 20 bases left in between. This CDR3 has 18 residues. The CDR3 DNA is TGTGCTCTTGGGGAACTAGATTTCGGGGGGCGGGGACCCGATAAACTCATCTTT. Amino acid sequence: CALGELDFGGRGPDKLIF.

This clone was seen more than once but under ten times. This may come from a read error, since a much larger clone is one base off. The same CDR3 also results from other DNA sequences found in this sample. V is TRDV1 and J is TRDJ1, with TRDD3 matching over 8 bases. The CDR3 has 24 amino acids. Germline V gene data show CDR1 as TSWWSYY and CDR2 as QGS. The CDR3 spells CALGERLPHLLGGQEDRDTDKLIF. The CDR3 DNA follows: TGTGCTCTAGGGGAACGGCTCCCACATTTACTGGGGGGGCAGGAGGATAGGGACACCGATAAACTCATCTTT.

Within the sample, this clone is medium-sized. This chain joins TRAV38-2/DV8 and TRDJ1; 8 bases align to TRDD3. The junction had 7 bases not matched to a gene; V was cut back by 3 bases and J by 0 bases. Germline V gene data show CDR1 as TSESDYY and CDR2 as QEAYKQQN. This CDR3 has 16 residues. CDR3 DNA: TGTGCTTATAGGATTTTGGTGGGGGATTACACCGATAAACTCATCTTT. Translation gives CAYRILVGDYTDKLIF.

This clone rates as medium-sized. This chain connects TRDV1 to TRDJ1; maybe TRDD3 (6 bases). CDR3 length: 15 residues. Germline V gene lookup returns CDR1 TSWWSYY and CDR2 QGS. Trimming removed 9 bases from V and 8 bases from J, with 25 bases in between. The CDR3 DNA reads TGTGCTCTCCTCTACGTAGCTGGGGTATCCACGAAACTCATCTTT. Translation gives CALLYVAGVSTKLIF.

The chain links TRDV1 to TRDJ1, with 8 nucleotides matching TRDD3. The V gene's germline CDR1 is TSWWSYY and CDR2 QGS. Unmatched junction bases numbered 19, after V lost 4 bases and J lost 0 bases. The CDR3 is 20 amino acids. CDR3 DNA: TGTGCTCTTGGGGGCCACCCCCCTCCGTACTGGGGGGTATACACCGATAAACTCATCTTT. Translation gives CALGGHPPPYWGVYTDKLIF.

The table lists this clone with a few counts. The chain has TRDV1 and TRDJ1; D may correspond to TRDD2 or TRDD3 (6 bases each). The CDR3 has 21 amino acids. The V and J ends lost 0 bases and 0 bases respectively, with 26 bases between them. Germline CDR1 and CDR2: TSWWSYY and QGS. The CDR3 nucleotides read TGTGCTCTTGGGGAACTGTCGGTCCTACGGCCTCTGGGGCAATACACCGATAAACTCATCTTT. This codes for CALGELSVLRPLGQYTDKLIF.

This clone came up a few times. The V call is TRDV1, the J call TRDJ1, with 10 bases lining up with TRDD3. The CDR3 spans 18 residues. Germline CDR1 is TSWWSYY and CDR2 is QGS. V trimming: 3 bases; J trimming: 0 bases; junction bases outside the gene matches: 10. CDR3 residues: CALGDRNWGIEYTDKLIF. In DNA, the CDR3 is TGTGCTCTTGGGGACCGAAACTGGGGGATTGAGTACACCGATAAACTCATCTTT.

As to this clone: A junction end diverges from the germline sequence, so it may reflect a read error. The J gene is TRDJ1, the V gene TRDV1, with no clear D. CDR3 length: 13 residues. Germline V CDR1 and CDR2: TSWWSYY, QGS. The CDR3 DNA reads TGTGCTCTTGGGGAGGCCGTCACCGTTAAACTCATCTTT. This sequence encodes CALGEAVTVKLIF.

This clone is deemed medium-sized (0.01 to 0.1%). The chain combines TRDV1 with TRDJ1, with TRDD2 as a possible D gene (5 bases). Germline assignment: CDR1 TSWWSYY and CDR2 QGS. V was trimmed by 1 base and J by 0 bases, leaving 18 bases between them. CDR3 size: 18 residues. The CDR3 here is CALGEPFVGDGYTDKLIF. CDR3 bases: TGTGCTCTTGGGGAACCCTTCGTCGGCGATGGGTACACCGATAAACTCATCTTT.

The genes are TRDV1 and TRDJ1; D possibly corresponds to TRDD3 (5 bases). V was pared by 1 base and J by 0 bases, with 24 bases between. The CDR3 has 20 amino acids. Germline V gives CDR1 TSWWSYY, CDR2 QGS. The CDR3: CALGERPTSGGPVYTDKLIF. DNA of the CDR3: TGTGCTCTTGGGGAACGGCCGACCTCGGGGGGCCCTGTGTACACCGATAAACTCATCTTT.

The V call is TRDV1, the J call TRDJ1, with TRDD3 identical over 9 bases. There are 18 residues in the CDR3. CDR1 and CDR2 from the germline V gene are TSWWSYY and QGS. J was trimmed by 5 bases and V by 0 bases; bases with no gene match: 13. The CDR3 region has the DNA TGTGCTCTTGGGGAACTAGGGTGGGTGGGGGATATGAAGGATAAACTCATCTTT. It is translated as CALGELGWVGDMKDKLIF.

The sample holds a few counts of this clone. The rearrangement uses TRDV1 and TRDJ1, with 10 positions matching TRDD3. This CDR3 comprises 26 residues. Trimming took 2 bases from V and 0 from J; bases not matched to a gene: 33. Germline V CDR1 and CDR2: TSWWSYY, QGS. CDR3 bases: TGTGCTCTTGGGGAATGGACAAAGTTCCTATTAATGAATACTGGGGGATTAAACAAGTACACCGATAAACTCATCTTT. This translates into CALGEWTKFLLMNTGGLNKYTDKLIF.

This chain uses TRDV1 with TRDJ1; unclear D gene. V lost 9 bases and J lost 0, with 17 bases in between. CDR3 size: 15 residues. Looked up from germline, CDR1 is TSWWSYY and CDR2 is QGS. DNA for the CDR3: TGTGCTCTCCTCCGACGAGGAGCGTACACCGATAAACTCATCTTT. Amino acid sequence: CALLRRGAYTDKLIF.

This clone ranks as medium-sized. The chain recombines TRDV1 with TRDJ1; TRDD3 matches 13 bases. Trimming cost V 2 bases and J 3 bases; bases outside gene matches: 12. Germline-derived CDR1 and CDR2 are TSWWSYY and QGS. This CDR3 contains 19 residues. In DNA, the CDR3 is TGTGCTCTTGGGGAATATAGAAACGTACTGGGGGATACGGCCGATAAACTCATCTTT. It is translated as CALGEYRNVLGDTADKLIF.

The V call is TRDV1, the J call TRDJ1; TRDD3 matches at 10 bases. V gave up 2 bases and J gave up 1 base; unmatched junction bases: 10. Germline loops: CDR1 TSWWSYY, CDR2 QGS. The CDR3 has 18 residues. The CDR3 loop is CALGEGPVLGDPTDKLIF. The CDR3, as DNA: TGTGCTCTTGGGGAAGGCCCCGTACTGGGGGATCCCACCGATAAACTCATCTTT.

The J gene is TRDJ2, the V gene TRDV1, with 7 nucleotides matching TRDD3. This CDR3 region has 18 residues. The trim removed 3 bases at V and 7 bases at J, leaving 17 bases unmatched. Per the germline V gene, CDR1 is TSWWSYY and CDR2 is QGS. The DNA of the CDR3 is TGTGCTCTTGGGGATATCCTGGTACTGGGGTACCAGGGAGCACAACTCTTCTTT. Translation gives CALGDILVLGYQGAQLFF.

The chain employs TRDV1 and TRDJ1; D is possibly TRDD3 (10 bases). Trimming took 5 bases from V and 2 from J, leaving 45 bases between them. The CDR3 length is 25 residues. Germline V lookup: CDR1 TSWWSYY, CDR2 QGS. In DNA form, the CDR3 reads TGTGCTCTTGGGCCGAAGGCCTTCCTACAAGATGCTACTGGGGGATCCCGGGTAGGGACCGATAAACTCATCTTT. Residues: CALGPKAFLQDATGGSRVGTDKLIF.